These 15 T cell receptor beta chains were sequenced from one sample in a study of cytomegalovirus exposure and HLA in healthy donors. PCR employed 60 Vbeta and 13 Jbeta primers. Profiling relied on immunoSEQ multiplex PCR, and the TCRdb table lists in-frame clones only, not all of them. The sample yields around 120,000 clones, 82% seen once. Sequenced input: PBMCs. Receptors were obtained from a boy younger than 18 in good health and CMV-seronegative.

The V gene is TRBV7-2, the J gene TRBJ1-3; TRBD1 matches 7 bases. The CDR3 contains 13 residues. Germline CDR1 and CDR2: SGHTA and FQGNSA. Trimming cost V 5 bases and J 3 bases; bases outside gene matches: 1. The CDR3 spells CASSRTGGNTIYF. The CDR3, as DNA: TGTGCCAGCAGCAGGACAGGTGGAAACACCATATATTTT.

J is TRBJ1-3 and V is TRBV18; tentative D call: TRBD1 (6 bases). Trimming took off 2 bases at V and 4 bases at J, with 15 bases between the two ends. Looked up from germline, CDR1 is KGHSH and CDR2 is LQKENI. This CDR3 is built from 16 residues. CDR3 sequence (DNA): TGTGCCAGCTCACCAGCGACAGGCCGCGTCGGAAACACCATATATTTT. This translates into CASSPATGRVGNTIYF.

V is TRBV2 and J is TRBJ2-1, with 7 nucleotides matching TRBD2. The V gene's germline CDR1 is SNHLY and CDR2 FYNNEI. The trim removed 3 bases at V and 0 bases at J, leaving 8 bases unmatched. The CDR3 runs to 17 residues. CDR3 in DNA: TGTGCCAGCAGTGAGATGGCTAGCGGTCTCTCCTACAATGAGCAGTTCTTC. As protein: CASSEMASGLSYNEQFF.

This clone has more than one count but fewer than ten. The J gene is TRBJ1-1, the V gene TRBV6-5; the D gene is possibly TRBD1 (6 bases). Germline values: CDR1 MNHEY, CDR2 SVGAGI. CDR3 length: 11 amino acids. Deletions cut 5 bases from V and 10 bases from J, with 11 bases between. CDR3 in DNA: TGTGCCAGCAGTGCAGGGGTCGCAGCTTTCTTT. Its translation: CASSAGVAAFF.

This rearrangement joins TRBV2 to TRBJ2-7; D is possibly TRBD2 (6 bases). From germline, CDR1 is SNHLY and CDR2 FYNNEI. V lost 3 bases and J 3 bases, leaving 15 bases between the germline ends. CDR3 length equals 15 residues. In DNA, the CDR3 is TGTGCCAGCAGTGACGGCCTAGCGAGCGGCTACGAGCAGTACTTC. It translates to CASSDGLASGYEQYF.

This clone was found once. The J gene is TRBJ2-5, the V gene TRBV5-6; 10 bases map to TRBD2. The J call may be in error: the DNA end matches TRBJ2-7 better. This CDR3 is built from 13 residues. CDR1 is SGHDT, CDR2 YYEEEE, per germline. CDR3 bases: TGTGCCAGCAGCTCAGCGGGAGGGTACGAGCAGTACTTC. Protein product: CASSSAGGYEQYF.

V gene TRBV6-6 combines with J gene TRBJ2-5; possible D gene TRBD2, 5 bases. The V and J ends lost 3 bases and 5 bases respectively, with 16 bases between them. Germline CDR1 reads MNHNY; CDR2 reads SVGAGI (reference sequence). There are 15 residues in the CDR3. The CDR3 nucleotides read TGTGCCAGCAGTTATACAAGACTGAGAGGGGAGACCCAGTACTTC. This sequence encodes CASSYTRLRGETQYF.

The chain links TRBV5-4 to TRBJ1-2; 8 bases line up with TRBD1. With 1 base clipped from V and 3 bases from J, the junction kept 5 bases outside the gene matches. The CDR3 has 15 residues. Looked up from germline, CDR1 is SGHNT and CDR2 is YYREEE (reference sequence). The CDR3 DNA sequence: TGTGCCAGCAGCTTGTTGGCAGGGGGCGACTATGGCTACACCTTC. Amino acids: CASSLLAGGDYGYTF.

This rearrangement joins TRBV18 to TRBJ1-1, with 11 bases fitting TRBD1. Trimming cost V 5 bases and J 5 bases; bases outside gene matches: 1. This CDR3 region has 13 residues. CDR1 is KGHSH and CDR2 is LQKENI in the germline V gene. In DNA, the CDR3 is TGTGCCAGCTCAAGGGACAGGGGGACTGAAGCTTTCTTT. Protein: CASSRDRGTEAFF.

V usage is TRBV19 and J usage is TRBJ2-3; D may be TRBD2 (7 bases). The CDR3 totals 16 residues. V was shortened by 1 base and J by 14 bases, with 25 bases between the two germline ends. Germline loops: CDR1 LNHDA, CDR2 SQIVND (reference sequence). The CDR3 sequence is CASSIGGGGQLRYLYF. As DNA, the CDR3 is TGTGCCAGTAGTATAGGGGGGGGCGGACAACTTCGATATTTGTATTTT.

The chain couples TRBV2 to TRBJ1-1, with TRBD1 matching over 10 bases. The CDR3 loop spans 15 amino acids. The ends lost 7 bases at V and 3 bases at J; junction bases unmatched: 8. Germline-derived CDR1 and CDR2 are SNHLY and FYNNEI. This CDR3 reads CASNDRGQLYTEAFF. As DNA, the CDR3 is TGTGCCAGCAACGACAGGGGGCAACTGTACACTGAAGCTTTCTTT.

This rearrangement joins TRBV18 to TRBJ2-2; TRBD1 matches at 7 bases. The trim removed 0 bases at V and 15 bases at J, leaving 7 bases unmatched. CDR3 length: 13 amino acids. Germline CDR1 KGHSH, CDR2 LQKENI. CDR3 loop: CASSPPVRGKVFF. As DNA, the CDR3 is TGTGCCAGCTCACCACCGGTCAGGGGGAAGGTGTTTTTT.

The genes are TRBV2 and TRBJ2-1; no reliable D call. Germline assignment: CDR1 SNHLY and CDR2 FYNNEI. Between the trimmed V and J ends, which lost 3 bases and 7 bases, there was a span of 13 bases. This CDR3 has 14 amino acids. The CDR3: CASSDWREANEQFF. CDR3 in DNA: TGTGCCAGCAGTGATTGGAGAGAGGCGAATGAGCAGTTCTTC.

The rearrangement uses TRBV19 and TRBJ2-1; 7 bases map to TRBD1. The ends lost 2 bases at V and 4 bases at J; junction bases unmatched: 8. This CDR3 is built from 16 residues. The germline V gene has CDR1 LNHDA and CDR2 SQIVND (reference sequence). The CDR3 spells CASSIRPGQSYNEQFF. CDR3 DNA sequence: TGTGCCAGTAGTATAAGGCCGGGACAGTCATACAATGAGCAGTTCTTC.

The chain links TRBV18 to TRBJ2-3; 11 nucleotides align to TRBD2. The germline V gene encodes CDR1 KGHSH and CDR2 LQKENI. The CDR3 covers 16 residues. V lost 2 bases and J lost 0; bases outside the gene matches: 1. DNA of the CDR3: TGTGCCAGCTCACCAGGGACTAGCGGTAGCACAGATACGCAGTATTTT. Protein product: CASSPGTSGSTDTQYF.